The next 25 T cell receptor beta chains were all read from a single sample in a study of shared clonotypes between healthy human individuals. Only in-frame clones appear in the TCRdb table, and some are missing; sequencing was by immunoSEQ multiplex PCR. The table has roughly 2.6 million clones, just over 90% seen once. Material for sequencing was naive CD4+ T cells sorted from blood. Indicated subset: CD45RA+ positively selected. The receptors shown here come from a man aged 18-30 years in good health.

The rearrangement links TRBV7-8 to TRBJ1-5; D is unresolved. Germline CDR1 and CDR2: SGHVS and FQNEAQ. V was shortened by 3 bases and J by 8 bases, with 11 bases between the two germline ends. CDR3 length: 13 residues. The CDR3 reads CASSFSGVEPQHF. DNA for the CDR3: TGTGCCAGCAGCTTTTCCGGGGTGGAGCCCCAGCATTTT.

CDR3 sequence (DNA): TGTGCCATCAGAGGAACTAGCGGGGGGGCCATTACCGACAATGAGCAGTTCTTC. It specifies CAIRGTSGGAITDNEQFF. This chain connects TRBV10-3 to TRBJ2-1, with 13 nucleotides matching TRBD2. V shed 6 bases, J shed 5 bases, and the junction held 13 bases outside the gene matches. In germline, CDR1 is ENHRY, CDR2 SYGVKD. The CDR3 is 18 residues long.

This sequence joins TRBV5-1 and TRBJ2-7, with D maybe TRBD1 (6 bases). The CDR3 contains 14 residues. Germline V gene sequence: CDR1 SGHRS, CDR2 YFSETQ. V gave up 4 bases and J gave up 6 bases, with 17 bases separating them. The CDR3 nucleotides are TGCGCCAGCAGCCTCGGGACACCTTCTTTCGAGCAGTACTTC. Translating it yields CASSLGTPSFEQYF.

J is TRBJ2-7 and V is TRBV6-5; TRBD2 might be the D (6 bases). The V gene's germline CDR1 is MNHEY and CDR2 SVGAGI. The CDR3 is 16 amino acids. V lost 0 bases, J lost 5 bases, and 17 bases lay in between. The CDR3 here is CASSYSGGRPSNEQYF. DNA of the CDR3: TGTGCCAGCAGTTACTCGGGAGGCCGACCCTCGAACGAGCAGTACTTC.

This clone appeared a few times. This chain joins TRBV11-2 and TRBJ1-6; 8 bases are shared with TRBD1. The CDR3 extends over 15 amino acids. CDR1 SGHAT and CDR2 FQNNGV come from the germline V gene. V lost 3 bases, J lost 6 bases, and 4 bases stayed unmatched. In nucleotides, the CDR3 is TGTGCCAGCAGCTTGGGGACAGGCTCTAATTCACCCCTCCACTTT. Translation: CASSLGTGSNSPLHF. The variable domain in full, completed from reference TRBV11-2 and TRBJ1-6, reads EAGVAQSPRYKIIEKRQSVAFWCNPISGHATLYWYQQILGQGPKLLIQFQNNGVVDDSQLPKDRFSAERLKGVDSTLKIQPAKLEDSAVYLCASSLGTGSNSPLHFGNGTRLTVT.

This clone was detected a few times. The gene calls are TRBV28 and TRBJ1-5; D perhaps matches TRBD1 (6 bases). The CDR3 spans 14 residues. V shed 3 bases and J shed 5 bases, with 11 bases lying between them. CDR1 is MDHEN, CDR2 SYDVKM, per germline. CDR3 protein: CASSFGGGHQPQHF. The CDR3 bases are TGTGCCAGCAGTTTTGGGGGGGGGCATCAGCCCCAGCATTTT. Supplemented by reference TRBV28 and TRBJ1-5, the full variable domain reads DVKVTQSSRYLVKRTGEKVFLECVQDMDHENMFWYRQDPGLGLRLIYFSYDVKMKEKGDIPEGYSVSREKKERFSLILESASTNQTSMYLCASSFGGGHQPQHFGDGTRLSIL.

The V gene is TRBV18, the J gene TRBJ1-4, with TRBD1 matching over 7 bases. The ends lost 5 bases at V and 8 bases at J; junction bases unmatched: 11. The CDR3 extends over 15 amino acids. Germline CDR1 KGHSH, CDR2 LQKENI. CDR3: CASSGGTVGGEKLFF. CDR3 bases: TGTGCCAGCTCAGGGGGGACAGTCGGTGGAGAAAAACTGTTTTTT.

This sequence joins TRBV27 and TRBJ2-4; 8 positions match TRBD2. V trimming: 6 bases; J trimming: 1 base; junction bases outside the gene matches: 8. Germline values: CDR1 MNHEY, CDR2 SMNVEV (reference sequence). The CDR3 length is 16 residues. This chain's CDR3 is CASSPRGGQAKNIQYF. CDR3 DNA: TGTGCCAGCAGCCCTCGGGGGGGCCAGGCCAAAAACATTCAGTACTTC.

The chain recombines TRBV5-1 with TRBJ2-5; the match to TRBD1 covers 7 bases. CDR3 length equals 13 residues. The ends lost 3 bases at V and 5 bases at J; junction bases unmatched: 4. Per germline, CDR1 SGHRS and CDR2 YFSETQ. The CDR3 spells CASSYGTVETQYF. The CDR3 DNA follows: TGCGCCAGCAGCTATGGGACAGTCGAGACCCAGTACTTC.

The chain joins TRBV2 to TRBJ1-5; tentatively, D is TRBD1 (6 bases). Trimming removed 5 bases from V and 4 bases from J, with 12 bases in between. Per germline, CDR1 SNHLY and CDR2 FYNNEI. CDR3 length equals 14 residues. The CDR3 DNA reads TGTGCCAGCAGTATGGAAGGGGGAAATCAGCCCCAGCATTTT. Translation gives CASSMEGGNQPQHF.

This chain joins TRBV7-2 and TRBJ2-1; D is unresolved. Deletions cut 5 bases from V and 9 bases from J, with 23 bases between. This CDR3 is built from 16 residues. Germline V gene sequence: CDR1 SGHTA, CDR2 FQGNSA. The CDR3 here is CASSPPRPTTFSEQFF. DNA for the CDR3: TGTGCCAGCAGCCCTCCCAGGCCTACAACTTTCAGTGAGCAGTTCTTC.

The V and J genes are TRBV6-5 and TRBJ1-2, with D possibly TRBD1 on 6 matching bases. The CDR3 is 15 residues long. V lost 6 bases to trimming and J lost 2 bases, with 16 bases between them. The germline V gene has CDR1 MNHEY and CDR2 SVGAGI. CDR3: CASRLTRQGNYGYTF. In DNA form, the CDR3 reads TGTGCCAGCAGACTTACACGTCAGGGGAACTATGGCTACACCTTC.

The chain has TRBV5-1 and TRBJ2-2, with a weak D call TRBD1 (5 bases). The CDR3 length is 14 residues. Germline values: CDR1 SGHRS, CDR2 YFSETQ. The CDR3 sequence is CATRVGVNTGELFF. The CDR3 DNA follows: TGCGCGACAAGGGTAGGGGTGAACACCGGGGAGCTGTTTTTT.

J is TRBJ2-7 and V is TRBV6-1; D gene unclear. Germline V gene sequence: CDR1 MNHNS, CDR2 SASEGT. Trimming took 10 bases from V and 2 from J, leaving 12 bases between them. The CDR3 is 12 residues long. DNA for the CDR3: TGTGCCACCTCAGGCATTACCTACGAGCAGTACTTC. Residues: CATSGITYEQYF.

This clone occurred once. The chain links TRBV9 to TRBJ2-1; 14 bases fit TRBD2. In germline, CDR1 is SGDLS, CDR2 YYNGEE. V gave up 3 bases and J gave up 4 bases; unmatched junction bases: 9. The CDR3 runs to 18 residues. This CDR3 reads CASSASTSGRAWYNEQFF. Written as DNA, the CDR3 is TGTGCCAGCAGCGCTTCGACTAGCGGGAGGGCGTGGTACAATGAGCAGTTCTTC.

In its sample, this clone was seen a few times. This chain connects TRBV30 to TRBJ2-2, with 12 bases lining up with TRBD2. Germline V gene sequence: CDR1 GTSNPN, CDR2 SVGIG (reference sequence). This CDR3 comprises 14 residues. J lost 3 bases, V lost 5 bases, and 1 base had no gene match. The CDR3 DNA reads TGTGCCTGGGGACTAGCGGGGTACACCGGGGAGCTGTTTTTT. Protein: CAWGLAGYTGELFF.

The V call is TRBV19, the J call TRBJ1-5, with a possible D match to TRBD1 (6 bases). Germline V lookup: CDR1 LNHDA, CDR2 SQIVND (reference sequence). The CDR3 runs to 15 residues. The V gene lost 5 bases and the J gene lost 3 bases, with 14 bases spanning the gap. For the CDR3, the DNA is TGTGCCAGTAGTCTTGTAGGACAGAACAATCAGCCCCAGCATTTT. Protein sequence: CASSLVGQNNQPQHF.

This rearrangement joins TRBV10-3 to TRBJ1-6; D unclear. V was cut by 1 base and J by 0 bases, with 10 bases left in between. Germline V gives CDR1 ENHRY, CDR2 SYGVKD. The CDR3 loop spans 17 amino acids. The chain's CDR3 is CAISELGVNSYNSPLHF. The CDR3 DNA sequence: TGTGCCATCAGTGAGTTAGGAGTGAACTCCTATAATTCACCCCTCCACTTT.

The CDR3, as DNA: TGCGCCAGCAGCTTGGTACCTGCGGGGAGCTCCTACAATGAGCAGTTCTTC. This translates into CASSLVPAGSSYNEQFF. This chain uses TRBV5-1 with TRBJ2-1, with D possibly being TRBD2 (6 bases). This CDR3 is 17 amino acids long. V was clipped by 0 bases and J by 0 bases, with 13 bases between them. CDR1 is SGHRS, CDR2 YFSETQ, per germline.

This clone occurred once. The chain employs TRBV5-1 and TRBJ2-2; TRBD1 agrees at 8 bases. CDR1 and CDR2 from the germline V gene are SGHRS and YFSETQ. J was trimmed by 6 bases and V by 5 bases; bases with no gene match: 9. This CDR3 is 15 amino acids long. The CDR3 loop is CASRPGTGDPGELFF. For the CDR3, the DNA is TGCGCCAGCAGACCTGGGACAGGTGATCCCGGGGAGCTGTTTTTT.

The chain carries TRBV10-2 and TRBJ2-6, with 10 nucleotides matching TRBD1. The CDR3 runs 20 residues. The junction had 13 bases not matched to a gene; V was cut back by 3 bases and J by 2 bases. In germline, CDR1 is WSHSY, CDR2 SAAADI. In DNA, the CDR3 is TGCGCCAGCAGTGAATGGGCCCAGGGGACAGGGGATACTGGGGCCAACGTCCTGACTTTC. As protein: CASSEWAQGTGDTGANVLTF.

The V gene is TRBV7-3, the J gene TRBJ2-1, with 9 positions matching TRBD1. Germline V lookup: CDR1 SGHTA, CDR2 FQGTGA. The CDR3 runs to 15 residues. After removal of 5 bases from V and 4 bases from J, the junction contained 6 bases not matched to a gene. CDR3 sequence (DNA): TGTGCCAGCAGCGCCGACAGGGGGGATTACAATGAGCAGTTCTTC. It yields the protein CASSADRGDYNEQFF.

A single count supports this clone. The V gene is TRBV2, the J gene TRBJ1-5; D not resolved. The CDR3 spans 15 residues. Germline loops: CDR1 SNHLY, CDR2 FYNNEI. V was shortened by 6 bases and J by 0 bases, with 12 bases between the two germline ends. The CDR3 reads CASRLTENSNQPQHF. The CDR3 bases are TGTGCCAGCAGGCTGACGGAGAATAGCAATCAGCCCCAGCATTTT. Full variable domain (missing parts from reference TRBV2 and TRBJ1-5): EPEVTQTPSHQVTQMGQEVILRCVPISNHLYFYWYRQILGQKVEFLVSFYNNEISEKSEIFDDQFSVERPDGSNFTLKIRSTKLEDSAMYFCASRLTENSNQPQHFGDGTRLSIL.

The CDR3 region is CASSQDVAGSKNIQYF. The DNA of the CDR3 is TGCGCCAGCAGCCAAGATGTCGCCGGGTCCAAAAACATTCAGTACTTC. The chain joins TRBV4-1 to TRBJ2-4; the D is unclear. CDR1 and CDR2 from the germline V gene are MGHRA and YSYEKL. The CDR3 extends over 16 amino acids. V was cut by 0 bases and J by 2 bases, with 11 bases left in between.

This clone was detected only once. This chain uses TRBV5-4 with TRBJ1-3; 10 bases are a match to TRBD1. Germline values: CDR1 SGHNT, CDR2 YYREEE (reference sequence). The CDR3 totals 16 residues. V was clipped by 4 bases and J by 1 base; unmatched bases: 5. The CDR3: CASSIGTGVSGNTIYF. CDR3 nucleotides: TGTGCCAGCAGCATCGGGACAGGGGTTTCTGGAAACACCATATATTTT.